The 30 T cell receptor beta chains below were found in one sample sequenced in a study of blood T cells in healthy people across ages (dated by TCRdb to 2015 to 2017). Libraries were built with 5' RACE. Sequencing instrument: Illumina HiSeq 2500. A second PCR of about 6 to 11 cycles was performed with a sample-barcoded 5' primer and a J-beta primer mix. TCRdb redid the processing of the public reads, applying fastp at Q25 and MiXCR, and retained in-frame beta chains. CDR3 protein duplicates are merged, each entry listing the most common genes and DNA. The sample table contains 550,000 to 650,000 distinct CDR3 sequences; only one count was recorded for around a quarter of them. Approximately 3.3% of the sample rests with the top ten. Separately, the same data were catalogued under a study of T cells of mothers and their children.

Sequenced material: blood. The receptor set was obtained from a boy younger than 10 in good health.

In this sample, this clonotype turned up a few times. This chain uses TRBV7-2 with TRBJ2-7; TRBD1 matches 11 bases. The germline V gene encodes CDR1 SGHTA and CDR2 FQGNSA. J was trimmed by 5 bases and V by 1 base; bases with no gene match: 4. The CDR3 loop spans 15 amino acids. CDR3 coding DNA: TGTGCCAGCAGCTTAGTAGGGGACAGGGGGGACGAGCAGTACTTC. It encodes CASSLVGDRGDEQYF.

The chain combines TRBV3-1 with TRBJ2-5, with D hard to call. The CDR3 runs to 17 residues. The germline V gene encodes CDR1 LGHDT and CDR2 YNNKEL (reference sequence). V lost 1 base and J lost 5, with 20 bases in between. As DNA, the CDR3 is TGTGCCAGCAGCCAAGTAGTAGGCCCGTCCCAACGGGAGACCCAGTACTTC. It encodes CASSQVVGPSQRETQYF.

This clonotype occurred a few times. The gene calls are TRBV18 and TRBJ1-3; D is undetermined. CDR1 is KGHSH and CDR2 is LQKENI in the germline V gene. Trimming took off 0 bases at V and 0 bases at J, with 12 bases between the two ends. The CDR3 contains 17 residues. Here the CDR3 reads CASSPPDLLFSGNTIYF. CDR3 DNA sequence: TGTGCCAGCTCACCACCAGACCTTCTCTTCTCTGGAAACACCATATATTTT.

The sample holds a few counts of this clonotype. The V and J genes are TRBV5-1 and TRBJ1-1; the D gene is possibly TRBD1 (5 bases). Germline CDR1 reads SGHRS; CDR2 reads YFSETQ. V was clipped by 6 bases and J by 2 bases, with 14 bases between them. The CDR3 runs 14 residues. This CDR3 reads CASIGPDKNTEAFF. As DNA, the CDR3 is TGCGCCAGCATCGGGCCGGACAAAAACACTGAAGCTTTCTTT.

The chain carries TRBV19 and TRBJ2-1; 7 bases map to TRBD2. Per germline, CDR1 LNHDA and CDR2 SQIVND (reference sequence). The junction had 6 bases not matched to a gene; V was cut back by 0 bases and J by 4 bases. The CDR3 is 16 residues long. CDR3 sequence reads: CASSIDLRGSYNEQFF. DNA of the CDR3: TGTGCCAGTAGTATAGATCTGCGGGGGAGTTACAATGAGCAGTTCTTC.

The chain employs TRBV12-3 or TRBV12-4 and TRBJ2-2; 7 nucleotides agree with TRBD1. CDR3 length: 13 amino acids. V lost 7 bases and J lost 6; bases outside the gene matches: 5. The CDR3 sequence: CASTRDRAGELFF. As DNA, the CDR3 is TGTGCCAGCACCCGAGACAGGGCCGGGGAGCTGTTTTTT.

The chain joins TRBV15 to TRBJ2-1, with 10 bases identical to TRBD1. V was clipped by 0 bases and J by 6 bases; unmatched bases: 8. The CDR3 runs to 17 residues. Germline loops: CDR1 LNHNV, CDR2 YYDKDF (reference sequence). Here the CDR3 reads CATSRDHLRTGGNEQFF. CDR3 DNA sequence: TGTGCCACCAGCAGAGATCACTTAAGGACAGGGGGCAATGAGCAGTTCTTC.

Remarks on this clonotype: This could be a read error, since a much larger clone is one nucleotide away. The CDR3 ends on some other residue instead of the conserved phenylalanine or tryptophan, so this is likely a read error. The rearrangement joins TRBV5-1 to TRBJ2-3; 8 nucleotides agree with TRBD1. There are 14 residues in the CDR3. Trimming took 4 bases from V and 3 from J; bases not matched to a gene: 4. Germline V CDR1 and CDR2: SGHRS, YFSETQ. CDR3 protein: CASSTDRVTDTQYL. The CDR3 bases are TGCGCCAGCAGCACGGACAGGGTGACAGATACGCAGTATCTT.

This clonotype has more than one count but fewer than ten. The rearrangement uses TRBV7-7 and TRBJ2-5, with a weak D call TRBD1 (7 bases). The CDR3 is made up of 14 amino acids. CDR1 SSHAT and CDR2 FNYEAQ come from the germline V gene (reference sequence). The DNA for the CDR3 is TGTGCTAGTTCCGGGGGACAGAAACAAGAGACCCAGTACTTC. Amino acid sequence: CASSGGQKQETQYF.

With respect to this clonotype: Given the absence of the conserved phenylalanine or tryptophan at the CDR3 end, a read error is likely. J is TRBJ2-3 and V is TRBV7-2; 10 bases fit TRBD2. Germline assignment: CDR1 SGHTA and CDR2 FQGNSA. The V segment lost 2 bases and the J segment 3 bases; nucleotides outside the gene matches: 5. This CDR3 is 16 amino acids long. The CDR3 here is CASSLFPAGGTDTQYS. The CDR3 nucleotides are TGTGCCAGCAGCTTATTCCCAGCGGGAGGGACAGATACGCAGTATTCT.

The chain carries TRBV14 and TRBJ2-1; TRBD2 agrees at 10 bases. Per the germline V gene, CDR1 is SGHDN and CDR2 is FVKESK. With V trimmed by 2 bases and J by 8 bases, 12 bases remained unmatched. The CDR3 is 17 amino acids. CDR3 coding DNA: TGTGCCAGCAGCCAACTATCAAGCGGGAGGGCCATCTATGAGCAGTTCTTC. Translation: CASSQLSSGRAIYEQFF. The full variable domain, its missing parts supplied by reference TRBV14 and TRBJ2-1, is EAGVTQFPSHSVIEKGQTVTLRCDPISGHDNLYWYRRVMGKEIKFLLHFVKESKQDESGMPNNRFLAERTGGTYSTLKVQPAELEDSGVYFCASSQLSSGRAIYEQFFGPGTRLTVL.

This clonotype occurred a few times. This rearrangement joins TRBV18 to TRBJ2-7; D is uncertain. The CDR3 extends over 13 amino acids. Trimming shortened V by 5 bases and J by 5 bases, and 13 bases separated the two germline ends. Germline V CDR1 and CDR2: KGHSH, LQKENI. The CDR3 is CASSTLTSDEQYF. For the CDR3, the DNA is TGTGCCAGCTCAACATTGACCAGCGACGAGCAGTACTTC.

There are a few counts of this clonotype. The chain has TRBV20-1 and TRBJ1-2, with 12 bases that match TRBD1. Unmatched junction bases numbered 6, after V lost 4 bases and J lost 6 bases. The CDR3 sequence is 14 residues long. Per the germline V gene, CDR1 is DFQATT and CDR2 is SNEGSKA (reference sequence). CDR3 bases: TGCAGTGCTAAACGGGACAGGGGGCGGGATGGCTACACCTTC. The encoded protein is CSAKRDRGRDGYTF.

The chain carries TRBV20-1 and TRBJ2-4; 7 bases line up with TRBD2. The CDR3 extends over 14 amino acids. In germline, CDR1 is DFQATT, CDR2 SNEGSKA (reference sequence). With 5 bases clipped from V and 5 bases from J, the junction kept 9 bases outside the gene matches. CDR3 residues: CSAQPGGRENIQYF. CDR3 DNA: TGCAGTGCTCAACCCGGGGGGAGAGAAAACATTCAGTACTTC.

This rearrangement joins TRBV20-1 to TRBJ2-5; maybe TRBD1 (5 bases). The tail of the sequence fits TRBJ2-1 better, so the J call may be wrong. Germline V gene data show CDR1 as DFQATT and CDR2 as SNEGSKA (reference sequence). CDR3 length: 13 residues. The chain's CDR3 is CSASKDRYNEQFF. CDR3 coding DNA: TGCAGTGCTAGCAAAGACAGATACAATGAGCAGTTCTTC.

The chain has TRBV5-1 and TRBJ2-7; D ambiguous. CDR3 length: 14 amino acids. The germline V gene encodes CDR1 SGHRS and CDR2 YFSETQ. Trimming took 3 bases from V and 3 from J, leaving 13 bases between them. CDR3 DNA: TGCGCCAGCAGCTCCCCCTGGCACCGCTACGAGCAGTACTTC. It specifies CASSSPWHRYEQYF.

This clonotype was observed a few times. This chain connects TRBV5-5 to TRBJ2-5, with D possibly matching TRBD1 (6 bases). The DNA end is a closer match to TRBJ2-7, so the J assignment may be wrong. The germline V gene has CDR1 SGHKS and CDR2 YYEKEE (reference sequence). CDR3 size: 16 residues. The CDR3 spells CASTSRQEERPYEQYF. The CDR3 DNA reads as TGTGCCAGCACGAGTCGACAGGAGGAACGTCCTTACGAGCAGTACTTC.

This clonotype has just a few counts. The J gene is TRBJ1-1, the V gene TRBV6-2 or TRBV6-3, with D possibly being TRBD1 (6 bases). The CDR3 has 12 amino acids. CDR1 and CDR2 (germline): MNHEY, SVGEGT. V was clipped by 9 bases and J by 4 bases, with 12 bases between them. The CDR3 loop is CASNRVSTEAFF. In DNA form, the CDR3 reads TGTGCCAGTAACAGGGTAAGCACTGAAGCTTTCTTT.

The V gene is TRBV5-1, the J gene TRBJ2-1; D uncertain. Germline CDR1 SGHRS, CDR2 YFSETQ. Trimming took 0 bases from V and 7 from J, leaving 14 bases between them. The CDR3 has 15 amino acids. The chain's CDR3 is CASSLASGVGNEQFF. In DNA, the CDR3 is TGCGCCAGCAGCTTGGCATCTGGAGTAGGAAATGAGCAGTTCTTC.

This clonotype was counted many times. This chain connects TRBV5-1 to TRBJ1-2, with TRBD1 as a possible D gene (5 bases). Germline CDR1 SGHRS, CDR2 YFSETQ. CDR3 size: 14 residues. Trimming took off 0 bases at V and 3 bases at J, with 9 bases between the two ends. The CDR3, as DNA: TGCGCCAGCAGCTTGGTCGGGGGTGACTATGGCTACACCTTC. Encoded protein: CASSLVGGDYGYTF.

There are a few counts of this clonotype. The chain carries TRBV28 and TRBJ1-1, with D hard to call. Per the germline V gene, CDR1 is MDHEN and CDR2 is SYDVKM. Trimming stripped 5 bases from V and 1 base from J, with 14 bases between. The CDR3 spans 15 residues. CDR3 in amino acids: CASSPYRPGNTEAFF. CDR3 coding DNA: TGTGCCAGCAGTCCTTACAGACCCGGGAACACTGAAGCTTTCTTT.

This chain connects TRBV6-5 to TRBJ1-6; D not certain. The CDR3 consists of 15 residues. Deletions cut 0 bases from V and 8 bases from J, with 11 bases between. Per the germline V gene, CDR1 is MNHEY and CDR2 is SVGAGI. In nucleotides, the CDR3 is TGTGCCAGCAGTTACTCTGTTAGGAACGATTCACCCCTCCACTTT. Its translation: CASSYSVRNDSPLHF.

CDR3 coding DNA: TGTGCCAGCAGACGTGGGGGACTCAGAGTCGCTAATGAAAAACTGTTTTTT. This codes for CASRRGGLRVANEKLFF. The rearrangement joins TRBV27 to TRBJ1-4; D is perhaps TRBD1 (5 bases). Per the germline V gene, CDR1 is MNHEY and CDR2 is SMNVEV (reference sequence). V lost 6 bases, J lost 3 bases, and 20 bases lay in between. This CDR3 is built from 17 residues.

This chain uses TRBV20-1 with TRBJ2-5; 9 positions agree with TRBD1. CDR1 and CDR2 from the germline V gene are DFQATT and SNEGSKA (reference sequence). Losses at the gene ends were 6 bases for V and 5 bases for J; bases not matched to a gene: 10. The CDR3 covers 14 residues. CDR3 DNA sequence: TGCAGTGCCCACCGGACAGGGGAGGGGGAGACCCAGTACTTC. This encodes CSAHRTGEGETQYF.

This clonotype was picked up a small number of times. The chain is built from TRBV6-6 and TRBJ1-3; D is possibly TRBD1 (5 bases). V was trimmed by 2 bases and J by 3 bases, leaving 17 bases between them. The V gene's germline CDR1 is MNHNY and CDR2 SVGAGI (reference sequence). The CDR3 contains 17 residues. CDR3: CASSYPPTGAYGNTIYF. The CDR3 DNA is TGTGCCAGCAGTTACCCCCCCACCGGGGCTTATGGAAACACCATATATTTT.

This clonotype came up a few times. J is TRBJ1-1 and V is TRBV15; D ambiguous. The ends were cut back, 5 bases at V and 2 bases at J, with 12 bases in the middle. From germline, CDR1 is LNHNV and CDR2 YYDKDF (reference sequence). CDR3 length: 14 residues. The CDR3 DNA sequence: TGTGCCACCAGCGTCCGGACTTCTAACACTGAAGCTTTCTTT. Its translation: CATSVRTSNTEAFF.

The sample holds a few counts of this clonotype. V usage is TRBV25-1 and J usage is TRBJ2-7; 9 bases align to TRBD1. The CDR3 is 15 amino acids. The germline V gene has CDR1 MGHDK and CDR2 SYGVNS. J lost 6 bases, V lost 2 bases, and 8 bases had no gene match. CDR3 in amino acids: CASSEVGDRGCEQYF. CDR3 nucleotide sequence: TGTGCCAGCAGTGAAGTCGGAGACAGGGGGTGCGAGCAGTACTTC.

This sequence joins TRBV29-1 and TRBJ2-7; TRBD1 matches at 10 bases. The ends lost 4 bases at V and 6 bases at J; junction bases unmatched: 9. This CDR3 region has 14 residues. Germline CDR1 is SQVTM and CDR2 is ANQGSEA. For the CDR3, the DNA is TGCAGCGTTGCTTTAGGGACAGGGGACTCCGAGCAGTACTTC. Amino acids: CSVALGTGDSEQYF.

This clonotype was recorded only once. The chain is built from TRBV7-2 and TRBJ2-5; D may be TRBD1 or TRBD2 (5 bases each). V was cut by 3 bases and J by 3 bases, with 11 bases left in between. The CDR3 totals 14 residues. Germline CDR1 reads SGHTA; CDR2 reads FQGNSA. The CDR3 loop is CASSFRDGKETQYF. CDR3 coding DNA: TGTGCCAGCAGCTTCCGGGACGGAAAAGAGACCCAGTACTTC.

The rearrangement joins TRBV4-1 to TRBJ2-1; D may be TRBD2 (6 bases). CDR1 is MGHRA, CDR2 YSYEKL, per germline. This CDR3 is 15 amino acids long. V gave up 8 bases and J gave up 0 bases, with 14 bases separating them. The CDR3 DNA reads TGCGCCAGCGCCCGCGGGGAAAGCTCCTACAATGAGCAGTTCTTC. It yields the protein CASARGESSYNEQFF.